The rows below give T cell receptor beta chains drawn from one sample of a study of shared clonotypes between healthy human individuals. Clones were sequenced by immunoSEQ multiplex PCR, and TCRdb holds only the in-frame ones, with some missing. Of about 2,200,000 clones detected, 90% to 95% appear once; the ten largest clones hold more than 1.5%. Sequencing was done on a sample of naive CD8+ T cells from PBMCs. The source is a man aged 18 to 29 in good health. Some clones in this sample may be carry-over from other donors' samples. CDR3s include the opening cysteine and the closing phenylalanine or tryptophan. The order of the fields is D gene, clone size, V gene, J gene, CDR3 protein, CDR3 DNA. A D gene is named only where the DNA matches it firmly. Only part of the rows carry a size: once, few, many, or a class if the clone is expanded.

-,-,TRBV7-9,TRBJ2-1,CASSQTDPPGGEQFF,TGTGCCAGCAGCCAAACTGACCCTCCCGGTGGTGAGCAGTTCTTC
-,-,TRBV19,TRBJ2-1,CASTVTASPYNEQFF,TGTGCCAGTACGGTAACGGCCTCCCCTTACAATGAGCAGTTCTTC
-,-,TRBV27,TRBJ2-7,CASSPRDFPYEQYF,TGTGCCAGCAGTCCCCGGGACTTTCCCTACGAGCAGTACTTC
TRBD1,-,TRBV5-6,TRBJ2-4,CASSFLGQANIQYF,TGTGCCAGCAGCTTCCTAGGACAGGCAAACATTCAGTACTTC
-,-,TRBV29-1,TRBJ2-1,CSVLGQGAGYNEQFF,TGCAGCGTTCTTGGACAGGGAGCGGGGTACAATGAGCAGTTCTTC
TRBD2,-,TRBV9,TRBJ2-7,CASSVTGLAGNEQYF,TGTGCCAGCAGCGTGACAGGACTAGCGGGAAACGAGCAGTACTTC
-,few,TRBV25-1,TRBJ1-1,CASSEYRTDTEAFF,TGTGCCAGCAGTGAATACAGGACAGACACTGAAGCTTTCTTT
-,-,TRBV14,TRBJ2-7,CASSQDGDWGLGEQYF,TGTGCCAGCAGCCAAGACGGGGATTGGGGACTGGGCGAGCAGTACTTC
TRBD2,-,TRBV9,TRBJ2-3,CASSVGAGASTDTQYF,TGTGCCAGCAGCGTAGGGGCGGGAGCTAGCACAGATACGCAGTATTTT
TRBD1,-,TRBV7-3,TRBJ2-3,CASSSPRDSPRTDTQYF,TGTGCCAGCAGCTCGCCTCGGGACAGTCCGCGCACAGATACGCAGTATTTT
TRBD1,-,TRBV4-1,TRBJ2-2,CASSQGDRGTGELFF,TGCGCCAGCAGCCAAGGGGACAGGGGCACCGGGGAGCTGTTTTTT
-,-,TRBV19,TRBJ2-6,CASTINQVSGANVLTF,TGTGCCAGTACCATAAACCAGGTCTCTGGGGCCAACGTCCTGACTTTC
TRBD2,-,TRBV7-6,TRBJ2-7,CASGGLAENGEQYF,TGTGCCAGCGGGGGACTAGCGGAGAACGGCGAGCAGTACTTC
TRBD1,-,TRBV5-1,TRBJ1-3,CASSVDRGSGNTIYF,TGCGCCAGCAGCGTCGACAGGGGCTCTGGAAACACCATATATTTT
-,-,TRBV19,TRBJ2-2,CASSITGWDTGELFF,TGTGCCAGTAGTATTACAGGGTGGGACACCGGGGAGCTGTTTTTT
-,-,TRBV9,TRBJ2-7,CASSVSGGKEQYF,TGTGCCAGCAGCGTATCTGGGGGAAAGGAGCAGTACTTC
TRBD2,once,TRBV28,TRBJ2-1,CASTRGGPGNEQFF,TGTGCCAGCACCCGGGGGGGTCCGGGCAATGAGCAGTTCTTC
TRBD1,-,TRBV4-1,TRBJ1-4,CASSQGQGGFSTNEKLFF,TGCGCCAGCAGCCAAGGACAGGGGGGATTTTCAACTAATGAAAAACTGTTTTTT
-,once,TRBV11-2,TRBJ2-1,CASSFHYFQDNYNEQFF,TGTGCCAGCAGCTTTCACTATTTCCAAGATAACTACAATGAGCAGTTCTTC
TRBD1,-,TRBV28,TRBJ2-7,CASPSRGGGEQYF,TGTGCCAGCCCATCGAGAGGGGGCGGAGAGCAGTACTTC
TRBD2,-,TRBV4-3,TRBJ2-1,CASSPRVAGSSYNEQFF,TGCGCCAGCAGCCCTCGGGTAGCGGGGTCCTCCTACAATGAGCAGTTCTTC
TRBD2,-,TRBV27,TRBJ2-1,CASSLPQTSGPYNEQFF,TGTGCCAGCAGTTTGCCTCAGACTAGCGGCCCCTACAATGAGCAGTTCTTC
-,once,TRBV7-9,TRBJ2-7,CASSFGREQYF,TGTGCCAGCAGCTTCGGCCGCGAGCAGTACTTC
-,-,TRBV7-9,TRBJ2-5,CASSLGPEYQETQYF,TGTGCCAGCAGCTTAGGGCCAGAATACCAAGAGACCCAGTACTTC
TRBD2,-,TRBV4-1,TRBJ2-1,CASSQDRGGRSYNEQFF,TGCGCCAGCAGCCAAGATCGGGGGGGGCGCTCCTACAATGAGCAGTTCTTC
TRBD1,-,TRBV7-8,TRBJ2-7,CASSLDRGLSYEQYF,TGTGCCAGCAGTTTGGACAGGGGGCTCTCCTACGAGCAGTACTTC
-,-,TRBV7-9,TRBJ1-1,CASTFSGSDTEAFF,TGTGCCAGCACTTTTAGTGGGTCCGATACTGAAGCTTTCTTT
-,-,TRBV5-1,TRBJ2-2,CASSLPTGVNTGELFF,TGCGCCAGCAGCTTGCCGACGGGAGTCAACACCGGGGAGCTGTTTTTT
TRBD2,few,TRBV9,TRBJ2-1,CASSALAGGSDEQFF,TGTGCCAGCAGCGCACTAGCGGGGGGTTCTGATGAGCAGTTCTTC
TRBD2,-,TRBV6-1,TRBJ2-3,CASMVAGGPDTQYF,TGTGCCAGCATGGTGGCGGGGGGCCCAGATACGCAGTATTTT
TRBD2,-,TRBV10-3,TRBJ2-7,CAISESRLAIYEQYF,TGTGCCATCAGTGAGTCGAGACTAGCAATCTACGAGCAGTACTTC
-,-,TRBV27,TRBJ2-6,CASSALESGSGANVLTF,TGTGCCAGCAGCGCCCTTGAGTCGGGCTCTGGGGCCAACGTCCTGACTTTC
TRBD2,once,TRBV11-2,TRBJ2-7,CASSAGLAGGHEQYF,TGTGCCAGCAGCGCAGGACTGGCGGGAGGGCACGAGCAGTACTTC
-,-,TRBV28,TRBJ2-5,CASSPPWWGPIQETQYF,TGTGCCAGCAGTCCCCCCTGGTGGGGCCCCATCCAAGAGACCCAGTACTTC
TRBD1,-,TRBV9,TRBJ1-5,CASSAGTGVQPQHF,TGTGCCAGCAGCGCAGGGACAGGGGTTCAGCCCCAGCATTTT
-,-,TRBV28,TRBJ1-1,CASSLTGYTEAFF,TGTGCCAGCAGTTTAACAGGGTACACTGAAGCTTTCTTT
-,-,TRBV2,TRBJ2-1,CASISGSRNEQFF,TGTGCCAGCATCAGCGGCTCCCGCAATGAGCAGTTCTTC
-,once,TRBV28,TRBJ1-4,CASEPGGVGEKLFF,TGTGCCAGTGAACCGGGGGGGGTTGGCGAAAAACTGTTTTTT
TRBD1,-,TRBV29-1,TRBJ2-1,CSVPGQGAVTEQFF,TGCAGCGTCCCGGGACAGGGGGCTGTGACTGAGCAGTTCTTC
-,once,TRBV7-9,TRBJ2-7,CASSLKGASYEQYF,TGTGCCAGCAGCTTGAAAGGGGCCTCCTACGAGCAGTACTTC